These T cell receptor beta chains were read from a single sample in a study of technical replicates of blood from several donors. Repertoires were generated with immunoSEQ multiplex PCR, while TCRdb's copy carries only in-frame clones and drops some. This table holds some 67,000 clones, 98% found once. Sequencing was done on a sample of T cells isolated from PBMCs. These receptors all come from a human donor in good health. Both conserved end residues are part of each CDR3. Fields, in order: clone size, V gene, D gene, J gene, CDR3 DNA, CDR3 protein. The D gene is left open where the match is weak. Clone sizes are given selectively: once, few, many, or a class where the clone is expanded.

-	TRBV5-4	TRBD1	TRBJ1-2	TGTGCCAGCAGCGGACAGGGTCGCTACACCTTC	CASSGQGRYTF
-	TRBV27	TRBD1	TRBJ2-7	TGTGCCAGCAGCCCCATCGGGACAGGGGGCTACGAGCAGTACTTC	CASSPIGTGGYEQYF
-	TRBV11-2	TRBD1	TRBJ1-5	TGTGCCAGCAGCTTAGATAACCTCCCCGGGACAGGAGGCAATCAGCCCCAGCATTTT	CASSLDNLPGTGGNQPQHF
-	TRBV7-9	-	TRBJ2-7	TGTGCCAGCAGCTTAAAGGGAGAACAGACAGGCATATACTCCTACGAGCAGTACTTC	CASSLKGEQTGIYSYEQYF
once	TRBV13	-	TRBJ2-7	TGTGCCAGCAGCCCGAACATAGGAGGCGAGCAGTACTTC	CASSPNIGGEQYF
-	TRBV5-4	TRBD1	TRBJ2-2	TGTGCCAGCAGCGTTGACAGGGACACCGGGGAGCTGTTTTTT	CASSVDRDTGELFF
-	TRBV10-3	TRBD1	TRBJ1-1	TGTGCCATCAGTGAGTCGGGCAGGGGGCGGGGCACTGAAGCTTTCTTT	CAISESGRGRGTEAFF
-	TRBV5-4	TRBD2	TRBJ2-1	TGTGCCAGCAGCAAGGGACTAGCTCCCTACAATGAGCAGTTCTTC	CASSKGLAPYNEQFF
-	TRBV6-5	TRBD2	TRBJ2-7	TGTGCCAGCAGTTACTCGAGGGCTAGCGGTTCATACGAGCAGTACTTC	CASSYSRASGSYEQYF
-	TRBV10-1	TRBD1	TRBJ1-6	TGCGCCAGCAGCTCCGGGACAGGGGGCAATTCACCCCTCCACTTT	CASSSGTGGNSPLHF
once	TRBV18	TRBD1	TRBJ1-1	TGTGCCAGCTCACGGTACCAGGGACAGGGGGCGACGGGATCGAACACTGAAGCTTTCTTT	CASSRYQGQGATGSNTEAFF
-	TRBV23-1	TRBD1	TRBJ2-6	TGCGCCAGCAGTCGTCTCCGGGACAGGGACTATGGTGCCAACGTCCTGACTTTC	CASSRLRDRDYGANVLTF
-	TRBV5-5	-	TRBJ2-7	TGTGCCAGCAGCACTCAGGGGACCTACGAGCAGTACTTC	CASSTQGTYEQYF
-	TRBV5-6	TRBD1	TRBJ2-2	TGTGCCAGCAGCTTGTCTGGGACAGGGTATACCGGGGAGCTGTTTTTT	CASSLSGTGYTGELFF
-	TRBV10-2	TRBD1	TRBJ1-3	TGCGCCAGCACCAATCGACAGGGAGGTGGAAACACCATATATTTT	CASTNRQGGGNTIYF
-	TRBV4-1	-	TRBJ1-1	TGCGCCAGCAGCCAAGAAGGGGCCTTAACTGAAGCTTTCTTT	CASSQEGALTEAFF